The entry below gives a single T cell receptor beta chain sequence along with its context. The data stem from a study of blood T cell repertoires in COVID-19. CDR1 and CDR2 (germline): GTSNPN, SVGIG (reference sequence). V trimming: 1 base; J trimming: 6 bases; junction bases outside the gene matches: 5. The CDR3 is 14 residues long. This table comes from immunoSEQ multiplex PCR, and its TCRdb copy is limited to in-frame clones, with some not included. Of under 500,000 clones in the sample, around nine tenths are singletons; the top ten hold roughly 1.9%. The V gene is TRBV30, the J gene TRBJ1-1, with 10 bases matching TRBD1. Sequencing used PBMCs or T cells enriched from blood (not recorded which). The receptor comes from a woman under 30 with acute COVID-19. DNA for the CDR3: TGTGCCTGGAGTGAGGGGACAGGGGTCTCTGAAGCTTTCTTT. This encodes CAWSEGTGVSEAFF.